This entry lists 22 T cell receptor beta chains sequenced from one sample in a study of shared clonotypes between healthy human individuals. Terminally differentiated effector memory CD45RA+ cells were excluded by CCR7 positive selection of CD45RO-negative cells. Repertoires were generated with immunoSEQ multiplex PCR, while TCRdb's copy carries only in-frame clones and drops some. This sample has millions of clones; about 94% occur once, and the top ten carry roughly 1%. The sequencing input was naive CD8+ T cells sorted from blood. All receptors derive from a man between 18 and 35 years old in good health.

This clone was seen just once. CDR3 amino acids: CASNEGTQETQYF. The CDR3, as DNA: TGTGCCAGCAACGAAGGGACACAAGAGACCCAGTACTTC. This chain links TRBV28 with TRBJ2-5; perhaps TRBD1 as D (6 bases). The CDR3 is made up of 13 amino acids. With 7 bases removed from V and 2 bases from J, the gap between germline ends came to 11 bases. CDR1 MDHEN and CDR2 SYDVKM come from the germline V gene.

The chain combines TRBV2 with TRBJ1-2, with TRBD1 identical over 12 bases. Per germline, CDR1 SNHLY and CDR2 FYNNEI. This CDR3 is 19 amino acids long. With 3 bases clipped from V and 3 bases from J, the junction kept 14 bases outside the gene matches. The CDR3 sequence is CASSDSMPGDRGRDYGYTF. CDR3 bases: TGTGCCAGCAGTGACTCCATGCCTGGGGACAGGGGGCGGGACTATGGCTACACCTTC.

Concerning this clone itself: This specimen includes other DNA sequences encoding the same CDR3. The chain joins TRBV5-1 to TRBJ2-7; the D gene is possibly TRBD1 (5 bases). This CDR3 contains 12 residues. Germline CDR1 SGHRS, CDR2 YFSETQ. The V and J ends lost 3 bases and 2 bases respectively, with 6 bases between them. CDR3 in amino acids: CASSSGTYEQYF. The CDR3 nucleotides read TGCGCCAGCAGCTCAGGGACCTACGAGCAGTACTTC.

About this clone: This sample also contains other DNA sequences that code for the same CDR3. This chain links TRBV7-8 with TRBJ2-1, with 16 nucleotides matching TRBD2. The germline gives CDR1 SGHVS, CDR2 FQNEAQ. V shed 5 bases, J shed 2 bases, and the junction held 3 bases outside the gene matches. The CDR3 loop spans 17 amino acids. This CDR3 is CASSPGLAGGPYNEQFF. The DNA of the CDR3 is TGTGCCAGCAGCCCGGGACTAGCGGGAGGGCCCTACAATGAGCAGTTCTTC.

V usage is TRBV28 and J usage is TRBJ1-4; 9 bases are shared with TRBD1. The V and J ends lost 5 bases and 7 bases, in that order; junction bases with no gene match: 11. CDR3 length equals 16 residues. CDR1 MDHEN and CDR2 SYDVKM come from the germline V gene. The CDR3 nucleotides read TGTGCCAGCAGTCTGCGGCCGGGACAGGGACTTGAAAAACTGTTTTTT. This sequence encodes CASSLRPGQGLEKLFF.

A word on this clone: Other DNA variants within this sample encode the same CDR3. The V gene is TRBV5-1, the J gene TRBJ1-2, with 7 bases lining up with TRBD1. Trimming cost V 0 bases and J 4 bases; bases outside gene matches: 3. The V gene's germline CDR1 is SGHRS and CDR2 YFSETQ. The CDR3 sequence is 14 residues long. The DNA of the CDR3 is TGCGCCAGCAGCTTGGAAGGGGGCAGCTATGGCTACACCTTC. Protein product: CASSLEGGSYGYTF.

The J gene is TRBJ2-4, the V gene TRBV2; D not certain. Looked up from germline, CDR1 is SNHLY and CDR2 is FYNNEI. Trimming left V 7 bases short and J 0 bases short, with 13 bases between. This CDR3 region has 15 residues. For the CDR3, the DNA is TGTGCCAGCAAAGAGTCCCTGCTAGCCAAAAACATTCAGTACTTC. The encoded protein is CASKESLLAKNIQYF.

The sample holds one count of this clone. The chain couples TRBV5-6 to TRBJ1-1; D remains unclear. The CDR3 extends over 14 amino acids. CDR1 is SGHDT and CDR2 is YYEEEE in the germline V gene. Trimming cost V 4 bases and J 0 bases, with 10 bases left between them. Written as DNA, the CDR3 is TGTGCCAGCAGCCCGAGGAGGGTGAACACTGAAGCTTTCTTT. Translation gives CASSPRRVNTEAFF.

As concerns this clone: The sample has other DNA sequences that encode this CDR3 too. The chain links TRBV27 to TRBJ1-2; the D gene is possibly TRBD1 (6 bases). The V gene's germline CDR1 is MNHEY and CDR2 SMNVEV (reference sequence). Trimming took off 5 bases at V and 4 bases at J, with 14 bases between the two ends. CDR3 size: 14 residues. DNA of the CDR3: TGTGCCAGCAGTCCAACAGGGAGCTTCTATGGCTACACCTTC. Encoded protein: CASSPTGSFYGYTF.

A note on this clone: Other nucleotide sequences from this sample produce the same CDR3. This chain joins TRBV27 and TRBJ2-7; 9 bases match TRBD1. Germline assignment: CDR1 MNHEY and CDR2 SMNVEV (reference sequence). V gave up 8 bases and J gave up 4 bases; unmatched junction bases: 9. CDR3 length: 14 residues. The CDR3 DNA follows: TGTGCCAGCGCCCCCGGGACAGGGTTTTACGAGCAGTACTTC. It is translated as CASAPGTGFYEQYF.

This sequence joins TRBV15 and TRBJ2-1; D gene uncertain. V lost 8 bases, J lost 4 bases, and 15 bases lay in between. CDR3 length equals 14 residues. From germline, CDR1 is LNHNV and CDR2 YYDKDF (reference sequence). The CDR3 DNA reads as TGTGCCACCTGGTCCTCAGGCCTATACAATGAGCAGTTCTTC. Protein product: CATWSSGLYNEQFF.

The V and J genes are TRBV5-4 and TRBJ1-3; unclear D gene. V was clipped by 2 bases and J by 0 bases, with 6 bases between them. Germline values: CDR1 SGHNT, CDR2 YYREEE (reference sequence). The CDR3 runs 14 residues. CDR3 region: CASSFGSSGNTIYF. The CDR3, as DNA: TGTGCCAGCAGCTTCGGCTCCTCTGGAAACACCATATATTTT.

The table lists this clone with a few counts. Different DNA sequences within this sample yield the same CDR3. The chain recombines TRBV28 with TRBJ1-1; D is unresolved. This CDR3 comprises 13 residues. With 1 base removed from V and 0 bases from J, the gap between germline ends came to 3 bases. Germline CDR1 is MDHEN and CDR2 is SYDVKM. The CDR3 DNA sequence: TGTGCCAGCAGTTTATCCCTGAACACTGAAGCTTTCTTT. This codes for CASSLSLNTEAFF.

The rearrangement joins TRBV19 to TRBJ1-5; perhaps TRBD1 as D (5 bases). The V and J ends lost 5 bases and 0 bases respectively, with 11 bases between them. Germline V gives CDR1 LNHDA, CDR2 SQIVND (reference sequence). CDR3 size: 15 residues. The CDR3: CASSRTLYSNQPQHF. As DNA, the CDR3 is TGTGCCAGTAGTCGGACACTTTATAGCAATCAGCCCCAGCATTTT.

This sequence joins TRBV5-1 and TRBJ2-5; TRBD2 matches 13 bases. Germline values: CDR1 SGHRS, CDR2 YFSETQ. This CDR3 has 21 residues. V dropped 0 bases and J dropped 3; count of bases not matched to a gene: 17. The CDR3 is CASSLAHRDGGLAGDEETQYF. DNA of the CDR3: TGCGCCAGCAGCTTGGCCCACAGAGACGGTGGACTAGCGGGGGATGAAGAGACCCAGTACTTC.

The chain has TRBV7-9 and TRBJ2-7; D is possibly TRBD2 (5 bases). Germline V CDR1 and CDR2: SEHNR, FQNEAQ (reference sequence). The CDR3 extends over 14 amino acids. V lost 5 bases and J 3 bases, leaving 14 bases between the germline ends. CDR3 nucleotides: TGTGCCAGCAGCCTCACTAGTATGGGCTACGAGCAGTACTTC. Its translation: CASSLTSMGYEQYF.

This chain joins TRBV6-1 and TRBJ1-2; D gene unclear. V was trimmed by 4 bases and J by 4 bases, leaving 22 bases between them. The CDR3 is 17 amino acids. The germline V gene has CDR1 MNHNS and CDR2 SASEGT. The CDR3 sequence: CASSALGHLKTVYGYTF. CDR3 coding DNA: TGTGCCAGCAGTGCACTTGGCCACCTTAAGACTGTCTATGGCTACACCTTC.

CDR3: CASSLETANDEQFF. DNA of the CDR3: TGTGCCAGCAGCTTAGAAACAGCGAACGATGAGCAGTTCTTC. This chain joins TRBV7-9 and TRBJ2-1; D is uncertain. CDR3 length equals 14 residues. The V end was cut by 1 base, the J end by 8 bases, with 12 bases between. Germline V gives CDR1 SEHNR, CDR2 FQNEAQ (reference sequence). Supplemented by reference TRBV7-9 and TRBJ2-1, the full variable domain reads DTGVSQNPRHKITKRGQNVTFRCDPISEHNRLYWYRQTLGQGPEFLTYFQNEAQLEKSRLLSDRFSAERPKGSFSTLEIQRTEQGDSAMYLCASSLETANDEQFFGPGTRLTVL.

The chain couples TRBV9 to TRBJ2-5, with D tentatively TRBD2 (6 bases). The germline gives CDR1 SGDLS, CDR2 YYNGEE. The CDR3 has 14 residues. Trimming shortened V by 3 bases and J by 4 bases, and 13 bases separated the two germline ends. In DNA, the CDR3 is TGTGCCAGCAGCGCCCTAGGACTAATAGAGACCCAGTACTTC. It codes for CASSALGLIETQYF.

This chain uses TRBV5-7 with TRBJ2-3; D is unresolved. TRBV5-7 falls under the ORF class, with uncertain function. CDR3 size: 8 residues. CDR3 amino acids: CGTDTQYF. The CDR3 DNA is TGTGGAACAGATACGCAGTATTTT.

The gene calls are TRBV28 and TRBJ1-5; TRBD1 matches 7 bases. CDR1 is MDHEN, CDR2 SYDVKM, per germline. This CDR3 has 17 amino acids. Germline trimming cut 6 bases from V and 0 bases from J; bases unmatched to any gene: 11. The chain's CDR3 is CASSRDSWSYSNQPQHF. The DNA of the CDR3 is TGTGCCAGCAGCAGGGACAGTTGGAGCTATAGCAATCAGCCCCAGCATTTT.

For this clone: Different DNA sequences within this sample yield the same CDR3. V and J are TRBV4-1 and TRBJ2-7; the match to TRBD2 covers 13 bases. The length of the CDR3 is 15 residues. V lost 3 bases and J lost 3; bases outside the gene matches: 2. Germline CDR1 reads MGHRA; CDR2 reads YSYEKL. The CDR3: CASSHRTSGSYEQYF. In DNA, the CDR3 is TGCGCCAGCAGCCACCGGACTAGCGGGAGCTACGAGCAGTACTTC.